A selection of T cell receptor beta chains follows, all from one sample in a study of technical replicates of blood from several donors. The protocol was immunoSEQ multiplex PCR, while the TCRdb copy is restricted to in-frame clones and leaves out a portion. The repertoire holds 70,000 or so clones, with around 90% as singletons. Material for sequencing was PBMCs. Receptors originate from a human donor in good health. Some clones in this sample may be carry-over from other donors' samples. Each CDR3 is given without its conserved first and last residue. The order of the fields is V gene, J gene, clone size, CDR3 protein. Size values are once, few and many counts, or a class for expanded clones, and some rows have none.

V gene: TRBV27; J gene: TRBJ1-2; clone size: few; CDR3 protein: ASSTQVGYGYT
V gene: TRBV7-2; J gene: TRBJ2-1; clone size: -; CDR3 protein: ASSLGVVSEQF
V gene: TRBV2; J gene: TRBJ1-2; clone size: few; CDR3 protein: ASVGVEANYGYT
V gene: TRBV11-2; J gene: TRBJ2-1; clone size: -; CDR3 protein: ASSLGTGGGNEQF
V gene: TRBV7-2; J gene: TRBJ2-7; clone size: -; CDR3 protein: ASSLPHRGVYEQY
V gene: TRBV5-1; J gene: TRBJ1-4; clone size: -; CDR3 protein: ASSEGQGLELF
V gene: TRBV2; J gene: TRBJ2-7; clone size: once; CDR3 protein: ASSDGSVNEQY
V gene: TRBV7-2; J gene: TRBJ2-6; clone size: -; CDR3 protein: ASSLGPGAGANVLT
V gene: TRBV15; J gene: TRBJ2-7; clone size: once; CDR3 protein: ATSSPGGGSYEQY
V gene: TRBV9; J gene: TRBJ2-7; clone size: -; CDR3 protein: ASSLGLVGYEQY
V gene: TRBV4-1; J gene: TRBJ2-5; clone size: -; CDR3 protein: ASSFRLAGLQETQY
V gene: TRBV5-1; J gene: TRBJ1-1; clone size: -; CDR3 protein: ASSFTGGRSTEAF
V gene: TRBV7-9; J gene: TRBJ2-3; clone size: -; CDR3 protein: ASSLKLEAGGVTQY
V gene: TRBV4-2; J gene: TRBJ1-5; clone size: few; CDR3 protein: ASSHGQGVQPQH
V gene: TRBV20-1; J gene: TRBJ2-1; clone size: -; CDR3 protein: SARANNEQF
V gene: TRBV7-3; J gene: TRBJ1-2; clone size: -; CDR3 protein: ASSPTTGMEGYT
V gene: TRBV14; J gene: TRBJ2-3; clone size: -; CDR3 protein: ASSPKTSTDTQY
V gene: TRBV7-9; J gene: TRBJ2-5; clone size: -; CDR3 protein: ATERGSQETQY
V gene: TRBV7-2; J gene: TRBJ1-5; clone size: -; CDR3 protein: ASSPTGSSPNQPQH
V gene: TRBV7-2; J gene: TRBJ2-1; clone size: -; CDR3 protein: ASTPRGSWNEQF
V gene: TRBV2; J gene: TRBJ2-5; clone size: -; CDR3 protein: ASSGLAGSQETQY
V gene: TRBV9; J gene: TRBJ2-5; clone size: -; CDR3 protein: ASSVGLAGGEETQY
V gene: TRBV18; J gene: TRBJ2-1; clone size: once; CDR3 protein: ASSRQWNEQF
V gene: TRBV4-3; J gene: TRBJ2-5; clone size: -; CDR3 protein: ASSQDWGGRTQETQY
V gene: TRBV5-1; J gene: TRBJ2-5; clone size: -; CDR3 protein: ASSEGQVIETQY
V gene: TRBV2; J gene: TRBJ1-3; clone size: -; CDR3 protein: ASSDPPGAGSSSGNTIY
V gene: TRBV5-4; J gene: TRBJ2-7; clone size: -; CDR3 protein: ASSSPGRGSTSEQY